Shown below are 3 T cell receptor beta chains from a single sample sequenced in a study of control samples from healthy donors and cancer patients. Assay: immunoSEQ multiplex PCR; the TCRdb copy retains only in-frame clones and omits some. Of approximately 69,000 clones detected, around nine tenths appear once; the ten largest clones hold around 5.5%. The source material was PBMCs. These receptors all stem from a man aged 60 to 75 with colorectal cancer.

This chain links TRBV7-3 with TRBJ2-2; weak D call: TRBD2 (5 bases). The V gene's germline CDR1 is SGHTA and CDR2 FQGTGA. The CDR3 covers 13 residues. Trimming left V 5 bases short and J 6 bases short, with 10 bases between. CDR3 coding DNA: TGTGCCAGCAGCCCCAATAGCGCCGGGGAGCTGTTTTTT. It encodes CASSPNSAGELFF. The variable domain in full, with the rest retrieved from reference TRBV7-3 and TRBJ2-2, is GAGVSQTPSNKVTEKGKYVELRCDPISGHTALYWYRQSLGQGPEFLIYFQGTGAADDSGLPNDRFFAVRPEGSVSTLKIQRTERGDSAVYLCASSPNSAGELFFGEGSRLTVL.

This clone was observed a single time. This chain connects TRBV27 to TRBJ2-7; D is unclear. Germline V CDR1 and CDR2: MNHEY, SMNVEV (reference sequence). The CDR3 spans 13 residues. V lost 6 bases and J 4 bases, leaving 13 bases between the germline ends. CDR3 loop: CASSRKLGYEQYF. DNA of the CDR3: TGTGCCAGCAGCCGAAAGCTTGGGTACGAGCAGTACTTC.

The chain employs TRBV18 and TRBJ2-3; 8 bases agree with TRBD1. The CDR3 has 18 residues. V lost 1 base to trimming and J lost 5 bases; unmatched junction nucleotides: 14. Germline CDR1 reads KGHSH; CDR2 reads LQKENI. The CDR3 DNA is TGTGCCAGCTCACCACGCCTTCCGACGGACAGGGAGAGAGATACGCAGTATTTT. Encoded protein: CASSPRLPTDRERDTQYF.